Listed below are T cell receptor beta chains from one sample, sequenced in a study of Graves' ophthalmopathy and Graves' hyperthyroidism. TCRdb re-analysed the multiplex PCR reads in MiXCR, keeping a single row per CDR3 protein. The sample has hundreds of thousands of distinct CDR3 sequences, roughly 39% seen once. Sequencing was performed on peripheral blood. These TCRs come from an adult man with Graves' ophthalmopathy. The conserved cysteine and the conserved F or W are not part of the CDR3 here. Fields, in order: V gene, CDR3 length, J gene, CDR3 protein.

TRBV9	13	TRBJ1-6	ASSQGQGRGSPLH
TRBV6-5	15	TRBJ1-6	ASSRVVSSSYNSPLH
TRBV20-1	16	TRBJ2-5	SARVGDWRLDGGETQY
TRBV12-3/TRBV12-4	13	TRBJ2-7	ASSSTRTGGNEQY
TRBV15	11	TRBJ1-2	ATAPGVDHGYT
TRBV7-8	14	TRBJ1-3	ASSLGHYRGGNTIY
TRBV6-5	13	TRBJ1-4	ASSPYGQENEKLF
TRBV2	11	TRBJ2-7	ASRPERKGKQY
TRBV7-9	13	TRBJ1-2	ASSLARRGTDGYT
TRBV6-6	13	TRBJ2-7	ASTGPQGLSYEQY
TRBV10-3	12	TRBJ1-5	AISESSLNQPQH
TRBV29-1	14	TRBJ2-5	SVGSGGRGARETQY
TRBV4-1	13	TRBJ1-4	ASSLAAEGDEKLF
TRBV6-1	14	TRBJ1-2	ASSENPGQTNYGYT
TRBV15	12	TRBJ1-5	ATSRDLGAQPQH
TRBV10-3	18	TRBJ2-5	ASRPGTSGGGTYGTETQY
TRBV9	10	TRBJ2-7	ASSLQGFGQY
TRBV11-3	12	TRBJ2-7	ASSRRQGMREQY
TRBV7-8	14	TRBJ1-1	ASSAPWTGSNTEAF
TRBV5-5	9	TRBJ2-3	ASSRTDTQY
TRBV19	11	TRBJ1-1	ASMSGGDTEAF
TRBV7-3	13	TRBJ1-2	ASSLSADSNYGYT
TRBV2	9	TRBJ1-4	ASSDVGKLF
TRBV11-2	11	TRBJ2-7	ASSRSRGGEQY
TRBV20-1	9	TRBJ2-5	SAWTGGSQY
TRBV2	11	TRBJ1-2	ASSGFLPGGYT
TRBV25-1	12	TRBJ2-5	ASLEGARQETQY
TRBV29-1	8	TRBJ2-2	SVANGELF
TRBV9	12	TRBJ1-2	ASSAGGRTYGYT
TRBV10-3	13	TRBJ1-6	ASSYAEVQNSPLH
TRBV12-3/TRBV12-4	14	TRBJ2-2	ASSLVEGASIGELF
TRBV7-2	14	TRBJ2-2	ASSQVPGQNTGELF
TRBV7-6	12	TRBJ2-5	ASSLGGLHQTQY
TRBV10-3	12	TRBJ1-5	ASSYSAGNQPQH
TRBV7-9	13	TRBJ1-2	ASSKQGALGSGYT
TRBV15	11	TRBJ1-6	ATSRESNSPLH
TRBV29-1	14	.	SVEEGTGGSYNEQF
TRBV7-9	13	TRBJ2-5	ASSWLGLDWGEQY